The clone carrying this T cell receptor (beta chain) was seen a few times. This CDR3 has 13 amino acids. V was clipped by 1 base and J by 7 bases, with 8 bases between them. Germline CDR1 LNHDA, CDR2 SQIVND (reference sequence). TCRdb analysed the 5' RACE reads with MiXCR anew, one entry per CDR3 protein. The sample lists about 45,000 distinct CDR3 sequences; 20% to 25% were seen once. The data belong to a study of spatial heterogeneity in lung cancer. The sample's time point: blood at routine non-recurrence follow-up after resection. This rearrangement joins TRBV19 to TRBJ2-4, with D unclear. The clonotype comes from a female donor with early-stage non-small cell lung cancer. The source was PBMCs, collected at follow-up. As DNA, the CDR3 is TGTGCCAGTAGTATAGCCGGACGGAACATTCAGTACTTC. This translates into CASSIAGRNIQYF.